These T cell receptor beta chains were read from a single sample in a study of blood T cell repertoires in COVID-19. The protocol was immunoSEQ multiplex PCR, while the TCRdb copy is restricted to in-frame clones and leaves out a portion. The table records roughly 440,000 clones, about 91% of them present only once. The sequencing sample was made of peripheral blood. All receptors come from a woman between 45 and 60 years old with COVID-19, enrolled during active disease. CDR3s include the opening cysteine and the closing phenylalanine or tryptophan. A D gene is named only where the DNA matches it firmly. Some rows have no size entry. The others give once, few or many, or a class for an expanded clone.

TRBV18	TRBD2	NA	TRBJ2-1	TGTGCCAGCGGGCCGGGGGGGGCGAGCAGAAATGAGCAGTTCTTC	CASGPGGASRNEQFF
TRBV2	TRBD1	NA	TRBJ1-2	TGTGCCAGCAGTGAAAGGGTTCGGGACAGGGGCAATGGCTACACCTTC	CASSERVRDRGNGYTF
TRBV3-1/TRBV3-2	NA	NA	TRBJ1-4	TGTGCCAGCAGCCACCAAAATGAAAAACTGTTTTTT	CASSHQNEKLFF
TRBV29-1	NA	NA	TRBJ1-1	TGCAGCGGAACCGGGACAACGAACACTGAAGCTTTCTTT	CSGTGTTNTEAFF
TRBV30	NA	NA	TRBJ1-3	TGTGCCTGGAGTGAACTCCAGGGGTTCACTGGAAACACCATATATTTT	CAWSELQGFTGNTIYF
TRBV19	NA	NA	TRBJ2-7	TGTGCCAGTAGTTGGGGGGAAGGCTCCTACGAGCAGTACTTC	CASSWGEGSYEQYF
TRBV30	NA	NA	TRBJ1-3	TGTGCCTGGAGTCCCGGGAGCGGGGGAGCGAACACCATATATTTT	CAWSPGSGGANTIYF
TRBV18	NA	NA	TRBJ2-4	TGTGCCAGCTCACCGCGGCAGGGAGGAAACATTCAGTACTTC	CASSPRQGGNIQYF
TRBV10-2	NA	NA	TRBJ1-6	TGCGCCAGCAGTGAGCGCGGGTTTAATTCACCCCTCCACTTT	CASSERGFNSPLHF
TRBV21-1	NA	NA	TRBJ1-1	TGTGCCAGCAGCTCCCGGGACAGGTGGACTGAAGCTTTCTTT	CASSSRDRWTEAFF
TRBV5-1	TRBD2	NA	TRBJ2-5	TGCGCCAGCAGCCCCCGGACTAGCGGGGGGCAAGAGACCCAGTACTTC	CASSPRTSGGQETQYF
TRBV15	NA	NA	TRBJ1-3	TGTGCCACCAGCAGAGACAAGGGGCGGTACACCATATATTTT	CATSRDKGRYTIYF
TRBV18	NA	NA	TRBJ1-2	TGTGCCAGCTCACCACGGGGGCAGGCAGCTAACTATGGCTACACCTTC	CASSPRGQAANYGYTF
TRBV4-1	NA	NA	TRBJ2-3	TGCGCCAGCAGCCAATGGCTTGGCGGGGTAGCCACAGATACGCAGTATTTT	CASSQWLGGVATDTQYF
TRBV10-3	TRBD1	NA	TRBJ1-2	TGTGCCATCAGTGACGGCAGGGGGCTTGGCTACACCTTC	CAISDGRGLGYTF
TRBV6-2/TRBV6-3	NA	once	TRBJ1-1	TGTGCCAGCAGTTACGCACCTTCTTCCGGACAGATAAACACTGAAGCTTTCTTT	CASSYAPSSGQINTEAFF
TRBV12-5	TRBD1	NA	TRBJ1-5	TGTGCTAGTGGTAGGACAGGGCGGGATCAGCCCCAGCATTTT	CASGRTGRDQPQHF
TRBV7-3	NA	NA	TRBJ1-3	TGTGCCAGCAGCTTAAATCGAAGGGGCTCTGGAAACACCATATATTTT	CASSLNRRGSGNTIYF
TRBV2	TRBD1	NA	TRBJ1-6	TGTGCCAGCAGGGAAACAGGGGAATATAATTCACCCCTCCACTTT	CASRETGEYNSPLHF
TRBV11-2	TRBD1	NA	TRBJ2-3	TGTGCCAGCAGCTTAGATTCGTGGGACAGGGTAACGACAGATACGCAGTATTTT	CASSLDSWDRVTTDTQYF
TRBV10-2	NA	NA	TRBJ2-1	TGCGCCAGCAGTGAGTTCCTACCGCCCCCCGAGCAGTTCTTC	CASSEFLPPPEQFF
TRBV27	NA	once	TRBJ1-1	TGTGCCAGCAGTCCCGGCGGGGTGTCCACTGAAGCTTTCTTT	CASSPGGVSTEAFF
TRBV6-5	TRBD1	NA	TRBJ1-2	TGTGCCAGCAGGCCCCCGGGACAGACCTATGGCTACACCTTC	CASRPPGQTYGYTF
TRBV3-1/TRBV3-2	NA	NA	TRBJ2-1	TGTGCCAGCAGCCGACTAGATGGGGCCGAGGGCCATGAGCAGTTCTTC	CASSRLDGAEGHEQFF
TRBV19	NA	NA	TRBJ1-1	TGTGCCACCAGGCCTAGGGGGAGCGGCACTGAAGCTTTCTTT	CATRPRGSGTEAFF
TRBV15	NA	NA	TRBJ1-3	TGTGCCACCAGCAGAGATCTAGGTAACTCTGGAAACACCATATATTTT	CATSRDLGNSGNTIYF
TRBV2	NA	few	TRBJ2-2	TGTGCCAGCAGACCCGAGGACAAAACCGGGGAGCTGTTTTTT	CASRPEDKTGELFF
TRBV27	TRBD1	NA	TRBJ1-4	TGTGCCAGCAGTTTGACAGGGCCTAATGAAAAACTGTTTTTT	CASSLTGPNEKLFF
TRBV6-5	NA	NA	TRBJ2-2	TGTGCCAGCCACCACTCTGGGGCCCTCACCGGGGAGCTGTTTTTT	CASHHSGALTGELFF
TRBV5-1	TRBD2	NA	TRBJ2-3	TGCGCCAGCAGCTTGGTCGTGACTAGCGCCCCTAGCACAGATACGCAGTATTTT	CASSLVVTSAPSTDTQYF
TRBV5-1	TRBD2	NA	TRBJ2-2	TGCGCCAGCAGCCCCCGGGGGGTTAACACCGGGGAGCTGTTTTTT	CASSPRGVNTGELFF
TRBV13	NA	NA	TRBJ1-3	TGTGCCAGCAGCTTCGGGACAAGTGTACGAACTGGAAACACCATATATTTT	CASSFGTSVRTGNTIYF
TRBV30	NA	NA	TRBJ1-1	TGTGCCTGGACAGATTGGACTGAAGCTTTCTTT	CAWTDWTEAFF
TRBV5-4	NA	once	TRBJ2-3	TGTGCCAGCGGCCCCCGGGCAGATACGCAGTATTTT	CASGPRADTQYF
TRBV5-6	TRBD1	NA	TRBJ1-5	TGTGCCAGCAGCCCAGGACAGGGCCTAGAGGGGCCCCAGCATTTT	CASSPGQGLEGPQHF
TRBV2	NA	NA	TRBJ1-2	TGTGCCAGCAGTGAATGGCTTTCAACCTATGGCTACACCTTC	CASSEWLSTYGYTF
TRBV5-6	NA	NA	TRBJ1-1	TGTGCCAGCAGCTTGGATTTGGGAGGGACTACTGAAGCTTTCTTT	CASSLDLGGTTEAFF
TRBV9	TRBD1	NA	TRBJ2-3	TGTGCCAGCAGCGGCCCCGGGACAGGGGGCACAGATACGCAGTATTTT	CASSGPGTGGTDTQYF
TRBV5-4	TRBD1	NA	TRBJ2-7	TGTGCCAGCAGCACACAGGGGTCCTCCTACGAGCAGTACTTC	CASSTQGSSYEQYF
TRBV2	NA	NA	TRBJ1-3	TGTGCCAGCAGTGGACAGATCTCTGGAAACACCATATATTTT	CASSGQISGNTIYF
TRBV5-6	NA	once	TRBJ2-7	TGTGCCAGCACCCTAGGGGCCAGGGACTACGAGCAGTACTTC	CASTLGARDYEQYF
TRBV19	TRBD2	NA	TRBJ2-1	TGTGCCAGTAGTATTAGCCTAGCGGGGGGCCGGAGAGAGCAGTTCTTC	CASSISLAGGRREQFF
TRBV6-2/TRBV6-3	TRBD2	NA	TRBJ2-7	TGTGCCAGCAGTTACTCCGGCGGGGGAGAGGAGCAGTACTTC	CASSYSGGGEEQYF
TRBV18	NA	NA	TRBJ1-2	TGTGCCAGCTCACTAGAGGAGGGGAACTCCGGCTACACCTTC	CASSLEEGNSGYTF
TRBV3-1/TRBV3-2	TRBD1	once	TRBJ1-5	TGTGCCAGCGGGACGGGACAGGGGTACCAGCCCCAGCATTTT	CASGTGQGYQPQHF